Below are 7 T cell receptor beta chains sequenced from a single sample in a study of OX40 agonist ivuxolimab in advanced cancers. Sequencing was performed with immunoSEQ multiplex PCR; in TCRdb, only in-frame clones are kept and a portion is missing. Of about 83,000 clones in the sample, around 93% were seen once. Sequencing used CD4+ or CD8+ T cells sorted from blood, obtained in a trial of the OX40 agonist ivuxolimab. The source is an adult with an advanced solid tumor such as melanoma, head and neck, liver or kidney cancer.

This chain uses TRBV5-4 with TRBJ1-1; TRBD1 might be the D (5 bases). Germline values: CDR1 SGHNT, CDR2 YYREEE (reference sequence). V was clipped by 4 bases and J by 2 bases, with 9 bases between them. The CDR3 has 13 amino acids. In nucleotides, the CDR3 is TGTGCCAGCAGCATGGGGGGAAACACTGAAGCTTTCTTT. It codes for CASSMGGNTEAFF.

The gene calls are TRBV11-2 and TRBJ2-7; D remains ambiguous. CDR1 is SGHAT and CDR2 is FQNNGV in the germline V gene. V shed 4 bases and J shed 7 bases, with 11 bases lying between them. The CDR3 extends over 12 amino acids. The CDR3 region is CASSSPAVEQYF. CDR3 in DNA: TGTGCCAGCAGCTCTCCTGCAGTGGAGCAGTACTTC.

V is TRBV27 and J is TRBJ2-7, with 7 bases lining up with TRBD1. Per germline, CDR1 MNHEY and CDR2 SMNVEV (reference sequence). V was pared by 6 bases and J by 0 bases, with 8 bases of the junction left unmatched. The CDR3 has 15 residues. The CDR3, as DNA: TGTGCCAGCAGGAAAGACAGGGTAATCTCCTACGAGCAGTACTTC. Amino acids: CASRKDRVISYEQYF.

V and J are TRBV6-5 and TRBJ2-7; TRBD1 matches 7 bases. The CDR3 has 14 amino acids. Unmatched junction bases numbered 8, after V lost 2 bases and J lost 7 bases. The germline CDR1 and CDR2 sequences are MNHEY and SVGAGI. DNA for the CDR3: TGTGCCAGCAGTTACCCCGGACAGGTGGAGGAGCAGTACTTC. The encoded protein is CASSYPGQVEEQYF.

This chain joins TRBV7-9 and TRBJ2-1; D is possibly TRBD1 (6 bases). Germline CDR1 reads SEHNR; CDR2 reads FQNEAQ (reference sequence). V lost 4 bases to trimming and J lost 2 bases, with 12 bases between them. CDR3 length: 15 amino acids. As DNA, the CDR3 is TGTGCCAGCAGCTCCCACAGGGAAGCCTACAATGAGCAGTTCTTC. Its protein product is CASSSHREAYNEQFF.

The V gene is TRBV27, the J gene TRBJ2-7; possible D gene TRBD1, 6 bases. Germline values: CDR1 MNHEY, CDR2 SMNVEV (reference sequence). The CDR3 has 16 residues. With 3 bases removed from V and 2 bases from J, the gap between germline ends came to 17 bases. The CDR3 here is CASSLIGSEGAYEQYF. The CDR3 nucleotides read TGTGCCAGCAGTTTGATTGGGAGTGAGGGGGCCTACGAGCAGTACTTC.

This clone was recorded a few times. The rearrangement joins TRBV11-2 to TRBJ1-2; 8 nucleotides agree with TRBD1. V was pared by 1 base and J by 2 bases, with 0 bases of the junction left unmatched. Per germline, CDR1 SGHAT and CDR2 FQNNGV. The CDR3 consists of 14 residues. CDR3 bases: TGTGCCAGCAGCTTAGGACAGGGGAACTATGGCTACACCTTC. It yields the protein CASSLGQGNYGYTF.